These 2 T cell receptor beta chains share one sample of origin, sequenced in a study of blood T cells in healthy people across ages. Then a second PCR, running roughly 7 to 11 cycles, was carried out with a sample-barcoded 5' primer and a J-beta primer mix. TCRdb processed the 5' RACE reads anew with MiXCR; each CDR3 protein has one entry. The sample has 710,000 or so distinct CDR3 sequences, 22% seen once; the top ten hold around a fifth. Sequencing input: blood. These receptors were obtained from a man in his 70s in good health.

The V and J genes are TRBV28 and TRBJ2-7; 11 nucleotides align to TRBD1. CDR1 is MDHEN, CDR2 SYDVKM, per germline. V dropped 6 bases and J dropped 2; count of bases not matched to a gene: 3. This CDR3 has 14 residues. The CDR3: CASRAGQGAYEQYF. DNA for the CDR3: TGTGCCAGCAGAGCGGGACAGGGGGCCTACGAGCAGTACTTC.

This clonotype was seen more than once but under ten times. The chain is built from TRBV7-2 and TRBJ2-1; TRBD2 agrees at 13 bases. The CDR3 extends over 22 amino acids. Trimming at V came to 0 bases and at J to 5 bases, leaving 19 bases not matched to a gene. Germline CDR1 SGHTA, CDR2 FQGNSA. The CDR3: CASSLAGSSGTSGAAFDNEQFF. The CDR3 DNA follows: TGTGCCAGCAGCTTAGCGGGTTCCTCCGGGACTAGCGGGGCAGCCTTCGACAATGAGCAGTTCTTC. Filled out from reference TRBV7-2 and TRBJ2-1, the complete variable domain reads GAGVSQSPSNKVTEKGKDVELRCDPISGHTALYWYRQSLGQGLEFLIYFQGNSAPDKSGLPSDRFSAERTGGSVSTLTIQRTQQEDSAVYLCASSLAGSSGTSGAAFDNEQFFGPGTRLTVL.